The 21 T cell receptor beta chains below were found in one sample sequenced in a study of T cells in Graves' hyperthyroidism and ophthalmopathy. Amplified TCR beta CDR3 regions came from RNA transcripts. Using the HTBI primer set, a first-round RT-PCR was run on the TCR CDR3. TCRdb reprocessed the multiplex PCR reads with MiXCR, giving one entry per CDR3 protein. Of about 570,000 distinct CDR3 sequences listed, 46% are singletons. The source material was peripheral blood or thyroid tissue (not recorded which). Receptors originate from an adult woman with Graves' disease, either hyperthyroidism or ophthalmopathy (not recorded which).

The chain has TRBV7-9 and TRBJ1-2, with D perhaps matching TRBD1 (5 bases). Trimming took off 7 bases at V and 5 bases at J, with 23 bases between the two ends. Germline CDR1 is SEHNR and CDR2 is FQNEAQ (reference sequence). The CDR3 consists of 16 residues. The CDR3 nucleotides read TGTGCCAGCAACCGGGCCCAGCGCATCGGGGGGTATGGCTACACCTTC. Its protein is CASNRAQRIGGYGYTF.

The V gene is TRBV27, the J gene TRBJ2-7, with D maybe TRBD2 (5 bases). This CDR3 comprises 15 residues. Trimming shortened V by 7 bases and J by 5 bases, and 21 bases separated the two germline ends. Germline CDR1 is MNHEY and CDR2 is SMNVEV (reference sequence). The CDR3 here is CASKRGLGNLDEQYF. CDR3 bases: TGTGCCAGCAAACGGGGTTTGGGTAACTTAGACGAGCAGTACTTC.

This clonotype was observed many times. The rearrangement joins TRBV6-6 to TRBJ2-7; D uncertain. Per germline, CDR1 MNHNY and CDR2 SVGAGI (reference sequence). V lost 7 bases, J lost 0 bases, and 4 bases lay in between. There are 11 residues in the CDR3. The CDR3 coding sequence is TGTGCCAGCATGAACTCCTACGAGCAGTACTTC. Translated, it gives CASMNSYEQYF.

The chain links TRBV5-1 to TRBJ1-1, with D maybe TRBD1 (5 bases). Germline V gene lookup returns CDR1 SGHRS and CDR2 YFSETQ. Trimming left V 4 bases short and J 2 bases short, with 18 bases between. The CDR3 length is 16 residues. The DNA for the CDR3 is TGCGCCAGCAGCGCTGCCACCGGGACGGTCAACACTGAAGCTTTCTTT. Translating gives CASSAATGTVNTEAFF.

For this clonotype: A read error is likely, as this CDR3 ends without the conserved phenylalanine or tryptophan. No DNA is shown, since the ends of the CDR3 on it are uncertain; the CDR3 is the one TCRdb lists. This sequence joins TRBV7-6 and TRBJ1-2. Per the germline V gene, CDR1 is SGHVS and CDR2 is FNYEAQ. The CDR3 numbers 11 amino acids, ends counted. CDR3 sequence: CASSQSASGTY.

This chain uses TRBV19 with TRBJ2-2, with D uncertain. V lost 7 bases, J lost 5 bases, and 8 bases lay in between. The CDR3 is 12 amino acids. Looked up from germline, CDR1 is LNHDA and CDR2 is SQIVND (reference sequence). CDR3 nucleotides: TGTGCCAGTAAGGACGCGACCGGGGAGCTGTTTTTT. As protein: CASKDATGELFF.

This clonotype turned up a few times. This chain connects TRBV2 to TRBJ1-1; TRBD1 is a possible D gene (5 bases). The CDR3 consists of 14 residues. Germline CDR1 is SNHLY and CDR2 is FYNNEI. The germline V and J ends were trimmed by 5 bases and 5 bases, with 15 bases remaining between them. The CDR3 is CASSLAAGWTEAFF. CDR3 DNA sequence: TGTGCCAGCAGTTTAGCGGCAGGGTGGACTGAAGCTTTCTTT.

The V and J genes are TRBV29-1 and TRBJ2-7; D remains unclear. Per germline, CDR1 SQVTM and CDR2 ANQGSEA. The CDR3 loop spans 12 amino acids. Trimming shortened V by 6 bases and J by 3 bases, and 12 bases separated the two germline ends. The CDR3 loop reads CSVRTAVYEQYF. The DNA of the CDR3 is TGCAGCGTGAGGACGGCGGTCTACGAGCAGTACTTC.

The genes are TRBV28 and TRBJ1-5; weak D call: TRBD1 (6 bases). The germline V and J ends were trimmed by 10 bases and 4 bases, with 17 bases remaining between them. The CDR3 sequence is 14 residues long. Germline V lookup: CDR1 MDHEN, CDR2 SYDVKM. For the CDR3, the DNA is TGTGCCACCTACAACTTGGGGGCTAATCAGCCCCAGCATTTT. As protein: CATYNLGANQPQHF.

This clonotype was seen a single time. The CDR3: CASSLNSAVQETQYF. DNA for the CDR3: TGTGCCAGCAGCTTAAATTCGGCAGTCCAAGAGACCCAGTACTTC. V is TRBV7-9 and J is TRBJ2-5, with D hard to call. This CDR3 spans 15 amino acids. Looked up from germline, CDR1 is SEHNR and CDR2 is FQNEAQ (reference sequence). V was cut by 2 bases and J by 1 base, with 11 bases left in between.

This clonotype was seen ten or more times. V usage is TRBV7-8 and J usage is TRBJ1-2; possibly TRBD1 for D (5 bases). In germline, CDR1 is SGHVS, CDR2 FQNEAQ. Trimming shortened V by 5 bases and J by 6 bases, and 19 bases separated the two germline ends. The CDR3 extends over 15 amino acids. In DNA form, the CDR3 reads TGTGCCAGCAGCCACAACGGCGGGGCAGGTGATGGCTACACCTTC. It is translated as CASSHNGGAGDGYTF. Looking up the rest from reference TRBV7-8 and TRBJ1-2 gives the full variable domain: GAGVSQSPRYKVAKRGQDVALRCDPISGHVSLFWYQQALGQGPEFLTYFQNEAQLDKSGLPSDRFFAERPEGSVSTLKIQRTQQEDSAVYLCASSHNGGAGDGYTFGSGTRLTVV.

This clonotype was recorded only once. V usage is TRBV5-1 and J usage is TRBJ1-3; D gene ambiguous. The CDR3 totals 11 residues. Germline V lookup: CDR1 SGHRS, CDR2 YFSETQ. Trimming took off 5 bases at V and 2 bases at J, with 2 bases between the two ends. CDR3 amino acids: CASRTGNTIYF. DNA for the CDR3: TGCGCCAGCAGAACTGGAAACACCATATATTTT.

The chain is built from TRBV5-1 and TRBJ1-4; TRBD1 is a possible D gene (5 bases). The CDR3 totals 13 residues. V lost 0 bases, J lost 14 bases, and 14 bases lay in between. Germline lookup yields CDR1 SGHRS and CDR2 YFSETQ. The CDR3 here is CASSLAGTSNLFF. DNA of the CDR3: TGCGCCAGCAGCTTGGCCGGGACTTCTAATCTGTTTTTT.

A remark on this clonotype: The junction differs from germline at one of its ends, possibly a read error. In DNA form, the CDR3 reads TGTGCCAGCAGCCCTCTAGCGGACCAAGAGACCCAGTACTTC. This gives the protein CASSPLADQETQYF. This chain uses TRBV5-1 with TRBJ2-5; 7 bases match TRBD2. CDR3 size: 14 residues. Germline CDR1 reads SGHRS; CDR2 reads YFSETQ.

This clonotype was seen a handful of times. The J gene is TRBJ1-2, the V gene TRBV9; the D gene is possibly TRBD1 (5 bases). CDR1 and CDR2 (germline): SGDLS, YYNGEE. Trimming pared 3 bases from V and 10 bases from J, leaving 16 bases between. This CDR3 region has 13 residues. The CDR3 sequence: CASSGDRGLDYTF. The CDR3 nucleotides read TGTGCCAGCAGCGGCGACCGGGGCCTGGACTACACCTTC.

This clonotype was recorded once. CDR3 sequence: CSGLSRGREKLFF. The DNA for the CDR3 is TGCAGCGGGCTCAGCAGAGGTCGGGAAAAACTGTTTTTT. The chain joins TRBV29-1 to TRBJ1-4, with D unresolved. From germline, CDR1 is SQVTM and CDR2 ANQGSEA. The V end was cut by 7 bases, the J end by 8 bases, with 17 bases between. CDR3 size: 13 residues.

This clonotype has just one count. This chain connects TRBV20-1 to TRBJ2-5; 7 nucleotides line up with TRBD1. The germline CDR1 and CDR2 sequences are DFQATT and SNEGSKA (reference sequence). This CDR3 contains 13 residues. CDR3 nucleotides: TGCAGCACCGGGACAGCCAACCAAGAGACCCAGTACTTC. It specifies CSTGTANQETQYF.

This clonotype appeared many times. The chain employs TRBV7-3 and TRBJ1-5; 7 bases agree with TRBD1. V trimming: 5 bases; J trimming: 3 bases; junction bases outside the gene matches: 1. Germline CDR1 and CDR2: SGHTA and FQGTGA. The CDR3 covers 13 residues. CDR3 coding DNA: TGTGCCAGCAGCAAGGGGGCCAATCAGCCCCAGCATTTT. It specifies CASSKGANQPQHF.

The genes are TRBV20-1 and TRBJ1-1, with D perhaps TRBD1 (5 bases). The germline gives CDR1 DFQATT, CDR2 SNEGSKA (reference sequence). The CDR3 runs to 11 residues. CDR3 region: CSAPFEGTAFF. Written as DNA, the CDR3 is TGCAGCGCCCCGTTTGAGGGGACGGCTTTCTTT.

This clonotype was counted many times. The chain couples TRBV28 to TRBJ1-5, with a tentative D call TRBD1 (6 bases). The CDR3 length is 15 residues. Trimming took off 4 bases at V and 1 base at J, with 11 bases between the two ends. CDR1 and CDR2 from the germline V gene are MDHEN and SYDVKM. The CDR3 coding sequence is TGTGCCAGCAGTTCCGACAGGCCAAGCAATCAGCCCCAGCATTTT. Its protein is CASSSDRPSNQPQHF.

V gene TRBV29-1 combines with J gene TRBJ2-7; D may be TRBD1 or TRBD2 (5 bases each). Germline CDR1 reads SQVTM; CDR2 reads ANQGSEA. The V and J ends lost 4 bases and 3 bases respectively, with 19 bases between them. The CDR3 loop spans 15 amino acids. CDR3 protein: CSVALLRGQVYEQYF. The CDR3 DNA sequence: TGCAGCGTTGCGCTTCTTCGGGGCCAGGTCTACGAGCAGTACTTC.